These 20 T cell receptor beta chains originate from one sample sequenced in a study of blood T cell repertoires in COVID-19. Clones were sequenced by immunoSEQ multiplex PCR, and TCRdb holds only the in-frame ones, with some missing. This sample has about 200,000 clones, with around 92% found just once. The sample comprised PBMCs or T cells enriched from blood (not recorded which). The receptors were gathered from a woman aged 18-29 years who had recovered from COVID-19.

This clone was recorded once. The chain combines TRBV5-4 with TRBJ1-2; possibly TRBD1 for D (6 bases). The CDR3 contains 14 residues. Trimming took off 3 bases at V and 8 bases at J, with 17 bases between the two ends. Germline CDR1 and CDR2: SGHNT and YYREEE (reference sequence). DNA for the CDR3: TGTGCCAGCAGCTCCACACAACAGGGTTTGGGCTACACCTTC. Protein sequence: CASSSTQQGLGYTF.

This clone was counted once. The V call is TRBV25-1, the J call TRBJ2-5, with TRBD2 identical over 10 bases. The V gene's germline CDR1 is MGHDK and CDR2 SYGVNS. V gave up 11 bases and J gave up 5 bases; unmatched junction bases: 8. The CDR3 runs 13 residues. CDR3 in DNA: TGTGCCCCTAAGAGCGGGGGGGGTGAGACCCAGTACTTC. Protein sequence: CAPKSGGGETQYF.

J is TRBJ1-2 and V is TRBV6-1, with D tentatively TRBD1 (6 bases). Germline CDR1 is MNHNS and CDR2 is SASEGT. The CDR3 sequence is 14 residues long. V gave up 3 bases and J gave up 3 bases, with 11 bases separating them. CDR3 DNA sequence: TGTGCCAGCAGTGACAGGGGCGTCGACTATGGCTACACCTTC. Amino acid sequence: CASSDRGVDYGYTF.

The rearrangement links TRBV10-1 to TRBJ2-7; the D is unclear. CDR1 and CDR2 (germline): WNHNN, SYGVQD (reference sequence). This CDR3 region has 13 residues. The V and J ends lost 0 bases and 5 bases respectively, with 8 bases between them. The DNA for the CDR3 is TGCGCCAGCAGTGAGTCGAGTCAGGACGAGCAGTACTTC. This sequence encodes CASSESSQDEQYF.

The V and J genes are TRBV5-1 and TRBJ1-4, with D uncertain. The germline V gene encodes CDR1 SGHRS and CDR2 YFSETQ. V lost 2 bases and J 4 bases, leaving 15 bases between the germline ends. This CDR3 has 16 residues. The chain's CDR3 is CASSFDSTAGNEKLFF. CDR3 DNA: TGCGCCAGCAGCTTTGATTCAACGGCGGGTAATGAAAAACTGTTTTTT.

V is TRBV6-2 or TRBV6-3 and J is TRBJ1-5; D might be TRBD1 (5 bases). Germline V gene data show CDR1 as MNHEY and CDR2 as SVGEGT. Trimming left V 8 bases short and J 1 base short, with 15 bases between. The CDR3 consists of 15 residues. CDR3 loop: CASGRGGESNQPQHF. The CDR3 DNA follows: TGTGCCAGCGGCCGGGGGGGGGAGAGCAATCAGCCCCAGCATTTT.

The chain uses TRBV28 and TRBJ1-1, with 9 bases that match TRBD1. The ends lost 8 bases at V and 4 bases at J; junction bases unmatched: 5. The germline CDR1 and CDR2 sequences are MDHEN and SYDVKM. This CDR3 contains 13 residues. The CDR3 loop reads CASRDRAVTEAFF. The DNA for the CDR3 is TGTGCCAGCCGGGACAGGGCGGTCACTGAAGCTTTCTTT.

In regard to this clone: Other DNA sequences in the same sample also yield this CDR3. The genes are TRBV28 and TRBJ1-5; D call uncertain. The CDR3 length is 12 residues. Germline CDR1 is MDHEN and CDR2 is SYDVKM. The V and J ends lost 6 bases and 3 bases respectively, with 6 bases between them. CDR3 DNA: TGTGCCAGCAGCTTACTCAATCAGCCCCAGCATTTT. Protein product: CASSLLNQPQHF.

The CDR3 DNA follows: TGTGCCACCAGTGATTTAACCAGCTATGGCTACACCTTC. Amino acid sequence: CATSDLTSYGYTF. The chain combines TRBV24-1 with TRBJ1-2; D call uncertain. V gave up 1 base and J gave up 4 bases, with 6 bases separating them. The CDR3 loop spans 13 amino acids. Germline V lookup: CDR1 KGHDR, CDR2 SFDVKD.

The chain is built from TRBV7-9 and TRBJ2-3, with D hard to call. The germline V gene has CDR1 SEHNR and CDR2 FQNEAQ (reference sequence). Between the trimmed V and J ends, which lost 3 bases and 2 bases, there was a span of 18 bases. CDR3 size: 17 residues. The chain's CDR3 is CASSFPPRQSPTDTQYF. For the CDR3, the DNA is TGTGCCAGCAGCTTTCCCCCCAGGCAGAGCCCCACAGATACGCAGTATTTT.

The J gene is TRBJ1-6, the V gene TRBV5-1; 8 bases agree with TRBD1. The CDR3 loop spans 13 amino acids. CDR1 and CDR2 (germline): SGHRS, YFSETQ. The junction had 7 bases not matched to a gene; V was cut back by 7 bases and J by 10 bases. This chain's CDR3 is CASGLDRDSPLHF. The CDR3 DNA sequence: TGCGCCAGCGGGCTGGACAGGGACTCACCCCTCCACTTT.

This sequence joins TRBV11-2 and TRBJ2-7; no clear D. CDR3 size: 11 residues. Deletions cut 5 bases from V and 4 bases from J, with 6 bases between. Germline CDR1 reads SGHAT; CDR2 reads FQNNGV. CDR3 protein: CASSHGYEQYF. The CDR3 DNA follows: TGTGCCAGCAGCCACGGGTACGAGCAGTACTTC.

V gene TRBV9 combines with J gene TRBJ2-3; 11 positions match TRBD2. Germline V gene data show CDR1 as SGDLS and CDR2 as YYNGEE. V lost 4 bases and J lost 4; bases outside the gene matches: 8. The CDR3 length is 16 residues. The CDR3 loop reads CASSLGTSGVADTQYF. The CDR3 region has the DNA TGTGCCAGCAGCCTAGGGACTAGCGGTGTTGCAGATACGCAGTATTTT.

The CDR3 sequence is CSAGRDTGELFF. DNA for the CDR3: TGCAGCGCGGGGCGTGACACCGGGGAGCTGTTTTTT. The rearrangement uses TRBV29-1 and TRBJ2-2, with D possibly called TRBD1 or TRBD2 (5 bases each). The V end was cut by 7 bases, the J end by 3 bases, with 9 bases between. The CDR3 is 12 residues long. Germline lookup yields CDR1 SQVTM and CDR2 ANQGSEA.

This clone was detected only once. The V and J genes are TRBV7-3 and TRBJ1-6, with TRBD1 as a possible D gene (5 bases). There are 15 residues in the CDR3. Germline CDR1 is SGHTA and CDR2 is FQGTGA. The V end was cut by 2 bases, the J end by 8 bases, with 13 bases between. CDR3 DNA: TGTGCCAGCAGCTTACAGGGCGGTACCTATTCACCCCTCCACTTT. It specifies CASSLQGGTYSPLHF.

The CDR3 loop reads CATSRDEDIPIYF. CDR3 nucleotide sequence: TGTGCCACCAGCAGAGATGAGGACATTCCCATATATTTT. The gene calls are TRBV15 and TRBJ1-3, with a tentative D call TRBD1 (5 bases). The CDR3 sequence is 13 residues long. Trimming stripped 0 bases from V and 11 bases from J, with 11 bases between. Germline V CDR1 and CDR2: LNHNV, YYDKDF (reference sequence).

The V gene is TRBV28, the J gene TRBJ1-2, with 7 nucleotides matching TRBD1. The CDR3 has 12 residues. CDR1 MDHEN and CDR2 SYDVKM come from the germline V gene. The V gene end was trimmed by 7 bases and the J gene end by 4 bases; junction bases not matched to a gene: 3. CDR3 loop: CASKQGTYGYTF. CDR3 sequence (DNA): TGTGCCAGCAAACAGGGGACCTATGGCTACACCTTC.

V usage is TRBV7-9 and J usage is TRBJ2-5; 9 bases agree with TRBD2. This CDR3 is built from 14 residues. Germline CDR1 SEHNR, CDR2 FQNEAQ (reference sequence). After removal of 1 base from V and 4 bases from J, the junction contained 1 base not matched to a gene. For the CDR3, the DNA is TGTGCCAGCAGCTTAGATAGCGGGGGAGAGACCCAGTACTTC. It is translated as CASSLDSGGETQYF.

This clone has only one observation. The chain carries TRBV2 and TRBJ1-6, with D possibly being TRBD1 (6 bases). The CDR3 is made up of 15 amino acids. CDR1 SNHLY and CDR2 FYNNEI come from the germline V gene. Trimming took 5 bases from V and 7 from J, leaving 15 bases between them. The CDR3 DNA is TGTGCCAGCAGTTCCCACGCAGGGGCGAATTCACCCCTCCACTTT. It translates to CASSSHAGANSPLHF.

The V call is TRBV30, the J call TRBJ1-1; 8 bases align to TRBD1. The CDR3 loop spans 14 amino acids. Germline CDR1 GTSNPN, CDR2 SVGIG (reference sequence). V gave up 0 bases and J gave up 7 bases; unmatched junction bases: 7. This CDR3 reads CAWSVGQGAGEAFF. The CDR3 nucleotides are TGTGCCTGGAGTGTAGGGCAGGGGGCCGGTGAAGCTTTCTTT.